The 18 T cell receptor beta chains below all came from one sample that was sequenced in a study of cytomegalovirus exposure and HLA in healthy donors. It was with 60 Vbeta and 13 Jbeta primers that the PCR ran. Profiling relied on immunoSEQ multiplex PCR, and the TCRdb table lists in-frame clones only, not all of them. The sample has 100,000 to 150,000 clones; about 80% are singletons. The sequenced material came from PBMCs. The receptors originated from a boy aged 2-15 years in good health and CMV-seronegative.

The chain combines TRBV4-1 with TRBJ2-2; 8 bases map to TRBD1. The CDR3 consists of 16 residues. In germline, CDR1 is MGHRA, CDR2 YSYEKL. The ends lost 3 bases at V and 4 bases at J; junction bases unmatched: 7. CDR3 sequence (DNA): TGCGCCAGCAGCCATGCTGACAGGGGTCTCACCGGGGAGCTGTTTTTT. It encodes CASSHADRGLTGELFF.

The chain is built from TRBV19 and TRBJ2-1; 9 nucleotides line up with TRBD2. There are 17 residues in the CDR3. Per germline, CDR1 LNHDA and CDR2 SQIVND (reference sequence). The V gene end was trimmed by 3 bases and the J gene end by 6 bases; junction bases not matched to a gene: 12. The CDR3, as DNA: TGTGCCAGTAGTATCGCGGTCGAGCGGGAGGTAATCAATGAGCAGTTCTTC. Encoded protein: CASSIAVEREVINEQFF.

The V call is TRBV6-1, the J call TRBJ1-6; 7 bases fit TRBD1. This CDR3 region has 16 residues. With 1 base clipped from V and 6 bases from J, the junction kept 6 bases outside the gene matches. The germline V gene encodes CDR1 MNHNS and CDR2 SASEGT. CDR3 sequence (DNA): TGTGCCAGCAGTGAAGAAGGGGGCCGAGTTAATTCACCCCTCCACTTT. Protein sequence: CASSEEGGRVNSPLHF.

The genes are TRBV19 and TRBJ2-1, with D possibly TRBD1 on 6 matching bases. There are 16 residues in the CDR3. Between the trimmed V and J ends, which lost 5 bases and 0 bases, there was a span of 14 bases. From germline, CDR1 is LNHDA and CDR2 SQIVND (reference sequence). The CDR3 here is CASSPTLGGSYNEQFF. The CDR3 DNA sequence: TGTGCCAGTAGTCCGACACTAGGGGGCTCCTACAATGAGCAGTTCTTC.

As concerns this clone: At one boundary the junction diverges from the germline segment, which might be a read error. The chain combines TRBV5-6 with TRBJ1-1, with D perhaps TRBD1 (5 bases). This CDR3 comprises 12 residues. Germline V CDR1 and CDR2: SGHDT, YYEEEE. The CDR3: CASSLLGRGKVF. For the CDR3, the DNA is TGTGCCAGCAGCTTGTTGGGGAGGGGTAAAGTCTTT.

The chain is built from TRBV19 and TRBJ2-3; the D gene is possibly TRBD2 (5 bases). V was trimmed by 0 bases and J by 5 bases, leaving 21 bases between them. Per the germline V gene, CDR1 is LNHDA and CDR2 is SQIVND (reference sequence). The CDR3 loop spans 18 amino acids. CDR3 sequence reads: CASSIDLSAGGKGDTQYF. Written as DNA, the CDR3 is TGTGCCAGTAGTATAGATCTCTCCGCAGGAGGAAAGGGAGATACGCAGTATTTT.

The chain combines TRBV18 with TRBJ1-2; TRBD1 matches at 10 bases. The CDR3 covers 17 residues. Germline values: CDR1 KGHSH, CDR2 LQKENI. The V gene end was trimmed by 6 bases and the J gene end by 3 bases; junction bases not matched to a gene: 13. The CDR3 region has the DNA TGTGCCAGCTCCCTACTGACAGGGGGCTACTCGGACTATGGCTACACCTTC. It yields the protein CASSLLTGGYSDYGYTF.

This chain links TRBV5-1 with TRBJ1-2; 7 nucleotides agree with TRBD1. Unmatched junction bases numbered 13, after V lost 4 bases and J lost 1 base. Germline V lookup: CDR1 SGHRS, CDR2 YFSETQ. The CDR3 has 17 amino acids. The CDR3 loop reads CASSTVQGSKDNYGYTF. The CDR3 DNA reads TGCGCCAGCAGCACAGTACAGGGGTCCAAGGATAACTATGGCTACACCTTC.

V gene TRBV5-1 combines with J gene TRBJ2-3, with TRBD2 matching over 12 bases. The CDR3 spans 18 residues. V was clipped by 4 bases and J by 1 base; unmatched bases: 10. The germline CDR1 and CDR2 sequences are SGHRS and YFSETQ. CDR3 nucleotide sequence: TGCGCCAGCAGCCTCTCCGTACTAGCGGGGGGCCGCACAGATACGCAGTATTTT. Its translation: CASSLSVLAGGRTDTQYF.

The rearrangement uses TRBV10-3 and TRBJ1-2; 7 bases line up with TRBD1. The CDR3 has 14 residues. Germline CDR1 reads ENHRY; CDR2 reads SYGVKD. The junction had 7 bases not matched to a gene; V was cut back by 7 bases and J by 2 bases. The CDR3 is CAINPGQLNYGYTF. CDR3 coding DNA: TGTGCCATCAACCCGGGACAGCTCAACTATGGCTACACCTTC.

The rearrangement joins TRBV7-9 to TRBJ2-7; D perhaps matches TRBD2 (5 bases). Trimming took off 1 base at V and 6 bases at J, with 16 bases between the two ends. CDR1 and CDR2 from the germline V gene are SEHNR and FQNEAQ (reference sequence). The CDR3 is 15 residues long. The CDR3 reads CASSLVRAEGIEQYF. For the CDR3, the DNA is TGTGCCAGCAGCTTAGTCCGGGCCGAGGGTATCGAGCAGTACTTC.

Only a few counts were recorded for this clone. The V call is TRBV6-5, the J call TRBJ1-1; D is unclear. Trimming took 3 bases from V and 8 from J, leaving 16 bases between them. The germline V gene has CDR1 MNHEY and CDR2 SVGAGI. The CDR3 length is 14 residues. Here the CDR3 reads CASSYSLLGVEAFF. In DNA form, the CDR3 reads TGTGCCAGCAGTTATTCCCTTTTGGGCGTGGAAGCTTTCTTT.

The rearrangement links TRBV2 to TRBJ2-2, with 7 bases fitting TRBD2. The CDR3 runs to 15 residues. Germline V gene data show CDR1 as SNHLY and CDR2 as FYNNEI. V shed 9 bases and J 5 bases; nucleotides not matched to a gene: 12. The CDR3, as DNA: TGTGCCAGTTCGGGGGGTACAGGAAAGACCGGGGAGCTGTTTTTT. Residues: CASSGGTGKTGELFF.

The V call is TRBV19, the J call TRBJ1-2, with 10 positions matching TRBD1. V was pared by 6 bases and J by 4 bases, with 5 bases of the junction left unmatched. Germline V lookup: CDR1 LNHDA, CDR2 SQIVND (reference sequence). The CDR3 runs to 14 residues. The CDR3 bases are TGTGCCAGTAGACCGACAGGGGGCCTCTATGGCTACACCTTC. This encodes CASRPTGGLYGYTF.

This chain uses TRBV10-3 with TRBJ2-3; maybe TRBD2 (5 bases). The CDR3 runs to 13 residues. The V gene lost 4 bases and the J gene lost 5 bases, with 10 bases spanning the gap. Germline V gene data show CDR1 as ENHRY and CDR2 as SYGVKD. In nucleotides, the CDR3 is TGTGCCATCAGTGGCCAGGAGGTAGATACGCAGTATTTT. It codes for CAISGQEVDTQYF.

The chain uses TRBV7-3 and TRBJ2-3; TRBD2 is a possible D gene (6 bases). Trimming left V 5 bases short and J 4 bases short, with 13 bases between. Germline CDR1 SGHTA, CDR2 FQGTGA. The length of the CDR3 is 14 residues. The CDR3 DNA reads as TGTGCCAGCAGCCACGGTCGGGAGCCAGATACGCAGTATTTT. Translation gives CASSHGREPDTQYF.

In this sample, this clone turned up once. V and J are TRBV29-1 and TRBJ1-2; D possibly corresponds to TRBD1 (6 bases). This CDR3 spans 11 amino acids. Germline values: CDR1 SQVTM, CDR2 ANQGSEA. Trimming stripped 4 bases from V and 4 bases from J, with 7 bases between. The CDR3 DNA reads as TGCAGCGTTGCAGGGGTCTATGGCTACACCTTC. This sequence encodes CSVAGVYGYTF. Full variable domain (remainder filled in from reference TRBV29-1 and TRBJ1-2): SAVISQKPSRDICQRGTSLTIQCQVDSQVTMMFWYRQQPGQSLTLIATANQGSEATYESGFVIDKFPISRPNLTFSTLTVSNMSPEDSSIYLCSVAGVYGYTFGSGTRLTVV.

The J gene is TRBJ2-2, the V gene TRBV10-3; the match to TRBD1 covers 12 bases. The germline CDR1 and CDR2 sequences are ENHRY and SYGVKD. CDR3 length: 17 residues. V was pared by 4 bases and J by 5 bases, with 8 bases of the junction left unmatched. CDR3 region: CAISARDRGQETGELFF. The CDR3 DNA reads TGTGCCATCAGTGCCCGGGACAGGGGGCAGGAGACCGGGGAGCTGTTTTTT.